This T cell receptor beta chain is from a study of cytomegalovirus exposure and HLA in healthy donors (dated by TCRdb to about 2017). Regarding the study in general: An earlier analysis of 587 of the donors reported about 280 Gb of sequence data and around 110 million unique TCR beta sequences obtained from roughly 170 million T cells. An early release that covered about 600 HLA-typed donors contained approximately 300 gigabases of sequencing data and around 80 million unique TCR sequences. The genetic ancestry cluster associated with self-reported Caucasian donors included 81% of the roughly 390 genotyped donors. The study aimed to test whether cataloging public T cell receptors could reveal signatures of past pathogen exposure. The study profiled the T cell repertoires of hundreds of subjects by immunosequencing and related them to cytomegalovirus serostatus. A separate validation cohort of roughly 130 different subjects was used in addition to the approximately 700-subject first cohort. High-throughput TCR immunosequencing, statistical association of individual TCRs with disease status, and machine learning were combined to predict cytomegalovirus infection status. A later analysis re-analyzed previously published TCR beta repertoires from 666 donors and added high-resolution HLA genotyping to study TCR occurrence patterns. Rather than using new phenotypic data, the later analysis identified candidate immune exposures from TCR beta sequences and from how often those sequences occurred across donors. An earlier analysis of some 500 of the donors used high-throughput TCR beta sequencing to judge whether each TCR beta V gene segment behaved as functional or pseudogenic. Donor age, sex, ethnicity and CMV serostatus were compiled together with the repertoire data. In a later genetic analysis, genome-wide SNP genotypes for about 65% of the roughly 700 donors were used, and that subset was treated as a discovery cohort. Every discovery cohort repertoire had been produced on one sequencing platform. Class I and class II HLA loci were covered by the typing at four-digit resolution. Typing coverage differed by locus: A, B, C, DRB1 and DQB1 were typed in roughly 620-630 donors, DQA1 in about 500, DPA1 in 600 to 610, and DPB1 in around 490. Four or five DR-DQ haplotypes were treated as single units for association and clustering because of strong linkage in the cohort. On average, over 200,000 unique TCR beta nucleotide sequences were sequenced per donor among 398 genotyped donors of the cohort, with roughly a sixth of those sequences being non-productive.

The cohort consisted of 666 healthy bone marrow donors. Cohort members were all nominally healthy when sampled, although unrecorded immune exposures were likely present. The donor tested CMV seropositive, placing the donor among the 250 to 350 seropositive members of the cohort. Each donor provided a peripheral blood sample, and peripheral blood mononuclear cells were used for TCR beta sequencing. Genomic DNA was extracted from the blood cell samples with the Qiagen DNeasy Blood Extraction Kit. As encoded in the germline V gene (reference sequence), CDR1 is GTSNPN while CDR2 is SVGIG. CDR3 length: 12 amino acids, cysteine to phenylalanine. The retained sequence is limited to the CDR3, 36 bases, with the frame set at the first base. The library relied on the immunoSEQ multiplex PCR assay. The multiplex PCR relied on a mix of 60 forward primers for TCR Vbeta segments and 13 reverse primers for TCR Jbeta segments. Amplification of the CDR3 region of rearranged TCR beta genes was performed with a multiplex PCR assay on genomic DNA. The Illumina HiSeq System was used to sequence the amplified TCR beta libraries as 87-base-pair reads. Per the authors' processing: A later analysis tallied about 77 million unique TCR beta chains across the 640 or so repertoires, and approximately 12 million of those chains were shared by two or more donors. Raw reads were error-corrected and collapsed into unique sequences with a nearest-neighbor algorithm that merged closely related sequences to remove PCR and sequencing errors. CDR3 sequences were aligned to IMGT reference sequences to assign V, D and J gene segments. For a sequence to be retained, a match of at least six nucleotides was required to both a V gene segment and a J gene segment. Rearrangements were called productive when the CDR3 lacked stop codons and stayed in frame with V and J; all others were non-productive. CDR3 was defined according to IMGT convention as the region running from the second conserved V-encoded cysteine to the conserved J-encoded phenylalanine. The earlier analysis of about 500 of the donors excluded sequences that lacked an unambiguous match to a single V gene segment. In an earlier analysis of 587 of the donors, a V segment was called functional when productive rearrangements were above 56.7%, and segregating when the standard deviation between donors exceeded 5%. A statistical classification framework was built to diagnose cytomegalovirus status from the catalog of TCR beta chain sequences. V and J gene assignment, in a later analysis, came from comparing TCR nucleotide sequences with IMGT/GENE-DB human TR gene sequences. In a later analysis, CDR3 sequences and most-parsimonious VDJ recombination scenarios were assigned using the TCRdist pipeline. A later analysis defined each TCR beta chain by its CDR3 amino acid sequence plus V-gene family, and excluded reads lacking a unique V-gene family. To address suspected cross-contamination and a sequencing artifact, a later analysis removed some 620 highly shared, low-generation-probability nucleotide sequences. In a later analysis, a clonal expansion index for each public chain was calculated from normalized within-repertoire ranks of inferred template counts. Generation probabilities in a later analysis came from a VDJ recombination model fitted to out-of-frame rearrangements, and those results were checked against IGoR. In a later analysis, TCR-TCR, TCR-HLA and TCR-CMV co-occurrence was scored with hypergeometric tests, and a repertoire-size bias correction was applied to TCR pairs. In a later analysis, false discovery rates were estimated by permuting HLA or CMV assignments 20 times. A later analysis grouped co-occurring TCRs with DBSCAN, adding TCRdist sequence similarity when clustering within HLA-allele-positive subsets. For co-occurrence clustering, repertoires with fewer than 30,000 or more than 120,000 public chains were excluded, along with five repertoires with anomalous nucleotide sharing. The table was pulled from immuneACCESS by TCRdb, which kept in-frame rearrangements only. Such tables lose some clones; where checked, under half of the loss comes from unresolved V genes, and the rest has no known cause. V, J and clone size are taken as reported in that table, and D and trimming were inferred from the DNA itself. The sample records about 110,000 clones, 75% of which are singletons. The ten largest clones take up less than 3% of the sample.

What the research found in general, with its limitations: The classifier was reported to diagnose cytomegalovirus status with high specificity and sensitivity in both the original and validation cohorts. Because HLA typing was missing for some donors at each locus, association tests included only the typed subset. The authors suggested that the approach could potentially be generalized to other disease states and immunological phenotypes. The only immune exposure information available for the cohort was CMV serostatus. Correlated functional status among segregating V segments might be attributable to linkage disequilibrium, but an unknown experimental factor could not be ruled out. In vitro tests confirmed that a few of the cytomegalovirus-associated TCR beta chains recognize cytomegalovirus antigens. At a false discovery rate of 0.05, a later analysis linked approximately 18,000 TCR beta sequences to specific HLA alleles. V-gene and J-gene trimming of TCR beta chains was associated with a missense DCLRE1C variant in a later genetic analysis, and the association was replicated in an independent cohort. In an earlier analysis of some 500 of the donors, most TCR beta V segments were observed in productive rearrangements about 87% or about 30% of the time, broadly matching IMGT annotations. The sequencing pipeline was judged likely to have produced a cluster of highly shared sequence variants as a technical artifact. Assigning TCR associations to individual alleles was difficult when HLA alleles, especially DR and DQ, strongly co-occurred. According to a later analysis, TCR association rates differed among HLA loci, with DRB1 alleles showing the most associated TCRs and HLA-C alleles showing the fewest. Compared with equally common non-associated chains, HLA-associated TCR beta chains in a later analysis were more clonally expanded and had lower generation probabilities. In a later analysis, most CMV-associated TCR beta chains were found to appear HLA-restricted, with HLA associations seemingly driven largely by CMV exposure. In a later genetic analysis, fewer N-insertions in productive TCRs were reported among donors in an Asian-associated ancestry cluster than the approximately 670-donor mean. Roughly uniform sequencing depth across donors was assumed in presence/absence analyses, although this assumption may not hold. A total of 150 or so TCR beta chains were listed by the study as associated with cytomegalovirus. The 87-base-pair reads could not distinguish some IMGT-functional V segments, including TRBV6-2 and TRBV6-3, so those segments were excluded. A further reported finding was that TCR beta sequences accurately predicted the HLA-A and HLA-B alleles for most subjects in the first cohort. The cohort was sequenced for TCR beta chains only, and without alpha or paired-chain data the features that could be detected were limited. In a later analysis, several top co-occurrence clusters were reported to appear linked to parvovirus B19, influenza, CMV and Epstein-Barr virus. The earlier analysis of around 600 of the donors excluded about 16 rarely observed V segments, including chromosome 9 orphons, because counts were too low. Across donors, most TCR sequences were observed very rarely, whereas some public TCRs were present in many individuals.

This clone was observed a single time. The antigen it binds to is not known. No base quality values were provided; no much bigger clone lies one nucleotide off. The receptor comes from a male donor in good health and CMV-seropositive. The chain was built from TRBV30 and TRBJ2-7; 11 of the junction bases match TRBD2. Material for sequencing was PBMCs. CDR3 loop: CAGSGRDYEQYF. The nucleotide sequence reads TGTGCGGGTAGCGGGAGGGACTACGAGCAGTACTTC. With the portions outside the CDR3 filled from the reference TRBV30 and TRBJ2-7 genes, the complete variable region becomes SQTIHQWPATLVQPVGSPLSLECTVEGTSNPNLYWYRQAAGRGLQLLFYSVGIGQISSEVPQNLSASRPQDRQFILSSKKLLLSDSGFYLCAGSGRDYEQYFGPGTRLTVT.